The following is a T cell receptor beta chain sequence with its context. These data belong to a study of technical replicates of blood from a few donors. V lost 1 base, J lost 8 bases, and 10 bases stayed unmatched. Per the germline V gene, CDR1 is KGHSH and CDR2 is LQKENI. The CDR3 consists of 15 residues. Using immunoSEQ multiplex PCR, the repertoire was profiled, and TCRdb retains in-frame clones only, with some absent. The table records more than 55,000 clones, approximately 90% of them present only once. The clonotype originates from a human donor in good health. Some clones in this sample may be carry-over from other donors' samples. The specimen sequenced was PBMCs. The V and J genes are TRBV18 and TRBJ1-1; 7 bases fit TRBD1. The DNA of the CDR3 is TGTGCCAGCTCACCACAGGGGGCCGAATTTGGGGAAGCTTTCTTT. Its translation is CASSPQGAEFGEAFF. Looking up the rest from reference TRBV18 and TRBJ1-1 gives the full variable domain: NAGVMQNPRHLVRRRGQEARLRCSPMKGHSHVYWYRQLPEEGLKFMVYLQKENIIDESGMPKERFSAEFPKEGPSILRIQQVVRGDSAAYFCASSPQGAEFGEAFFGQGTRLTVV.